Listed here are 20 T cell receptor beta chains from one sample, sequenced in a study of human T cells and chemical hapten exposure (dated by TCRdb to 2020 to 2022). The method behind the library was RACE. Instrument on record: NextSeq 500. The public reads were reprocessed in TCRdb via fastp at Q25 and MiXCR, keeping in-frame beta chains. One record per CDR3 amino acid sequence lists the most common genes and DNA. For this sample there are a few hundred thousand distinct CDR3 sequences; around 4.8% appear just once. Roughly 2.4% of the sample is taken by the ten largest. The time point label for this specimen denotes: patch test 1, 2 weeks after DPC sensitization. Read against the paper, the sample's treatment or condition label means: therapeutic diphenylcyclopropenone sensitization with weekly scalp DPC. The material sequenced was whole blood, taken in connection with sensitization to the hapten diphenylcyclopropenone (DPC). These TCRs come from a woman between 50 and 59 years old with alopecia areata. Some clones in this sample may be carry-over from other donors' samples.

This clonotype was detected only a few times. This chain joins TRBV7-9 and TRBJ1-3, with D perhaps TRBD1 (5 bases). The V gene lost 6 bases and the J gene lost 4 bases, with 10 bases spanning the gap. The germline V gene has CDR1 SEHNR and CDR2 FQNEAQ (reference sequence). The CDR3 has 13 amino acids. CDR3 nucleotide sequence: TGTGCCAGCAGGGCAGACAGAGGAAACACCATATATTTT. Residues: CASRADRGNTIYF. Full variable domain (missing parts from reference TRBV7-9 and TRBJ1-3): DTGVSQNPRHKITKRGQNVTFRCDPISEHNRLYWYRQTLGQGPEFLTYFQNEAQLEKSRLLSDRFSAERPKGSFSTLEIQRTEQGDSAMYLCASRADRGNTIYFGEGSWLTVV.

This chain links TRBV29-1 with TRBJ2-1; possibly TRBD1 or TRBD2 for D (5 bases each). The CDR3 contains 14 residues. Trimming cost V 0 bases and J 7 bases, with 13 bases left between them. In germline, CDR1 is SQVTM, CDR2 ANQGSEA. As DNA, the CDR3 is TGCAGCGTTGAAGATCCCTTGGGGGAGAATGAGCAGTTCTTC. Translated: CSVEDPLGENEQFF.

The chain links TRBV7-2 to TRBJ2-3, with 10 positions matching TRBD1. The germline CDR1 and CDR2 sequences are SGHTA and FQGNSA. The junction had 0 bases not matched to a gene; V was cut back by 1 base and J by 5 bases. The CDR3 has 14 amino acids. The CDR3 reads CASSLGTGGDTQYF. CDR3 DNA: TGTGCCAGCAGCTTAGGGACAGGGGGAGATACGCAGTATTTT. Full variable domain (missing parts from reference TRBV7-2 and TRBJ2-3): GAGVSQSPSNKVTEKGKDVELRCDPISGHTALYWYRQSLGQGLEFLIYFQGNSAPDKSGLPSDRFSAERTGGSVSTLTIQRTQQEDSAVYLCASSLGTGGDTQYFGPGTRLTVL.

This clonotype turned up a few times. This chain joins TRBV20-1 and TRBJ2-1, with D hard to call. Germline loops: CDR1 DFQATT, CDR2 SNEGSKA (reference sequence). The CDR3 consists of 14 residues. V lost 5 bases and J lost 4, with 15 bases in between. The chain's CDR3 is CSAPVGSWYNEQFF. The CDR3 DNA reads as TGCAGTGCTCCCGTGGGTAGCTGGTACAATGAGCAGTTCTTC.

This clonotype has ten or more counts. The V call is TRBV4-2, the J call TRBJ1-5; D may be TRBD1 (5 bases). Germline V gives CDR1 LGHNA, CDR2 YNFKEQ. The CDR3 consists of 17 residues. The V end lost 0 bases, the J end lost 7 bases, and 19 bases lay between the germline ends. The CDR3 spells CASSQDLRQGDRQPQHF. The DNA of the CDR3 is TGTGCCAGCAGCCAAGATCTTAGGCAGGGAGATCGACAGCCCCAGCATTTT.

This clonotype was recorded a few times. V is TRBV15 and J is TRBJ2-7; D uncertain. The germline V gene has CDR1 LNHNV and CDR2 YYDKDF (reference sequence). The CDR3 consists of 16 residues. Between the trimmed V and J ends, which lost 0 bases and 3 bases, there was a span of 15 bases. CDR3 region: CATSRDRKLSSYEQYF. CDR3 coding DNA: TGTGCCACCAGCAGAGATCGGAAACTGAGCAGCTACGAGCAGTACTTC.

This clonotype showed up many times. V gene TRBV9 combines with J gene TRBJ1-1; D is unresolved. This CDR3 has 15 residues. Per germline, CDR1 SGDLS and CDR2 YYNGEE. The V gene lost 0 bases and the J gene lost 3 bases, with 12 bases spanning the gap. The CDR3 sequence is CASSVAGGSYTEAFF. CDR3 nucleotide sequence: TGTGCCAGCAGCGTAGCTGGTGGGTCGTACACTGAAGCTTTCTTT.

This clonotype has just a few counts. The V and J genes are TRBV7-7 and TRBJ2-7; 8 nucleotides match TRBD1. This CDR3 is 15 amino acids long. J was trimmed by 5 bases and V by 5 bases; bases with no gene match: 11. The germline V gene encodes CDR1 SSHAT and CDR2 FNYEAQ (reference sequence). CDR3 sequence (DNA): TGTGCCAGCAGCCCAGCAGATGCAGGGGGCCACGAGCAGTACTTC. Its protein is CASSPADAGGHEQYF.

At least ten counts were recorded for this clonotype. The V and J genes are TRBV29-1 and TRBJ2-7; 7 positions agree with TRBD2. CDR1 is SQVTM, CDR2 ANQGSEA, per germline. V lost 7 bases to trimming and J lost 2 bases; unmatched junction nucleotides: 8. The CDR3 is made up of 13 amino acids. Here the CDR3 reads CSAWTGGAYEQYF. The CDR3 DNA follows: TGCAGCGCCTGGACGGGAGGAGCCTACGAGCAGTACTTC.

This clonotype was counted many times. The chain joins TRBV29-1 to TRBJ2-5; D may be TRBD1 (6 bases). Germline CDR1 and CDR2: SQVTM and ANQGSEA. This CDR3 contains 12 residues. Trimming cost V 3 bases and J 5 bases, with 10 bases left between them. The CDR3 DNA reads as TGCAGCGTTGACCAGGGGCGCGAGACCCAGTACTTC. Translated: CSVDQGRETQYF.

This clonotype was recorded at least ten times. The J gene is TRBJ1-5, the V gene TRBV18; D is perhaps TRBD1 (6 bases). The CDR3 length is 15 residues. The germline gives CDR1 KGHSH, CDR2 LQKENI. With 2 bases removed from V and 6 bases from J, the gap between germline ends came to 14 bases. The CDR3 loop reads CASSPGPGEGQPQHF. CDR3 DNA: TGTGCCAGCTCACCAGGGCCAGGGGAAGGTCAGCCCCAGCATTTT.

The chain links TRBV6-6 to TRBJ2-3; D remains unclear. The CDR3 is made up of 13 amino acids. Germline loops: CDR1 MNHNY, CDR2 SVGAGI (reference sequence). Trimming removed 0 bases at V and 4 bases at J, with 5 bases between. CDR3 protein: CASSYSTSDTQYF. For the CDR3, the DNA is TGTGCCAGCAGTTACTCGACGTCAGATACGCAGTATTTT.

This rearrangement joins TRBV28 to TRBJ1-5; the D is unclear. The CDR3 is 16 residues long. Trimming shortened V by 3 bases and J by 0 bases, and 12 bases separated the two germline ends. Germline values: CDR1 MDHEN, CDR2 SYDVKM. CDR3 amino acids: CASSFPWTVSNQPQHF. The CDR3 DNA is TGTGCCAGCAGTTTCCCCTGGACGGTTAGCAATCAGCCCCAGCATTTT.

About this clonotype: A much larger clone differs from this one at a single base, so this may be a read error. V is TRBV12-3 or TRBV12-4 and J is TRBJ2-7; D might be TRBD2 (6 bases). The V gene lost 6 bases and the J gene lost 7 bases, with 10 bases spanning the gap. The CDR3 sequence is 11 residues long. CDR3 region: CASRPGSEQYF. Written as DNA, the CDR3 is TGTGCCAGCAGGCCCGGGAGTGAGCAGTACTTC.

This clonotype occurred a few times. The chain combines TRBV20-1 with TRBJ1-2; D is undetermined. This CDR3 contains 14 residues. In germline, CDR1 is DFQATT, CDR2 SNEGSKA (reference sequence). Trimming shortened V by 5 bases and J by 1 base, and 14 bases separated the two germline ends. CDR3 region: CSAPDGNSNYGYTF. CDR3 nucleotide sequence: TGCAGTGCTCCCGACGGGAACAGTAACTATGGCTACACCTTC.

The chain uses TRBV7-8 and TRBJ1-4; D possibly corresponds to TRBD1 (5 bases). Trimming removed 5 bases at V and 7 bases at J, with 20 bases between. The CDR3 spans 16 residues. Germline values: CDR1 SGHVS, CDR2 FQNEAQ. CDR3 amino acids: CASSPEGPGLGEKLFF. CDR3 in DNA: TGTGCCAGCAGCCCCGAGGGCCCAGGGCTCGGTGAAAAACTGTTTTTT.

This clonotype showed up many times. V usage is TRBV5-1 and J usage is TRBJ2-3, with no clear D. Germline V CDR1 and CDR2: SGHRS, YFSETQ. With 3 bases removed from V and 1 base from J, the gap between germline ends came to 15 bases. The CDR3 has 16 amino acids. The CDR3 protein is CASSWESPRRTDTQYF. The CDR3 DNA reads TGCGCCAGCAGCTGGGAAAGCCCCCGACGCACAGATACGCAGTATTTT.

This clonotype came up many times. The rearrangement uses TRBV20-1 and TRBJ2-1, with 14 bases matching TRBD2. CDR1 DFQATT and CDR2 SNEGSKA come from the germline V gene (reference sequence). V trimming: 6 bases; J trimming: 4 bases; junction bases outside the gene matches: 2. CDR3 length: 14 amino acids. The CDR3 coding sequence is TGCAGTGCAGGACTAGCGGGGGGTTACAATGAGCAGTTCTTC. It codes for CSAGLAGGYNEQFF.

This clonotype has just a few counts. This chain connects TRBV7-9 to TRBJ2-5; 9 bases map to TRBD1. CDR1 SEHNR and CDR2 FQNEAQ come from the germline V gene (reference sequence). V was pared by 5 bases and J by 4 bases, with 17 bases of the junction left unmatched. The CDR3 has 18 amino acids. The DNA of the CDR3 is TGTGCCAGCAGCCCAAGACAGGGGGGACAAGAACCAAGAGAGACCCAGTACTTC. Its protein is CASSPRQGGQEPRETQYF. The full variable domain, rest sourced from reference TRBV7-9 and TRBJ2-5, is DTGVSQNPRHKITKRGQNVTFRCDPISEHNRLYWYRQTLGQGPEFLTYFQNEAQLEKSRLLSDRFSAERPKGSFSTLEIQRTEQGDSAMYLCASSPRQGGQEPRETQYFGPGTRLLVL.

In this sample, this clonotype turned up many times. The CDR3 DNA sequence: TGCAGTGCTAGGCCGGACAGGGGGTTGGACATTCAGTACTTC. Its translation: CSARPDRGLDIQYF. This chain links TRBV20-1 with TRBJ2-4, with TRBD1 matching 10 bases. The CDR3 runs to 14 residues. Germline loops: CDR1 DFQATT, CDR2 SNEGSKA (reference sequence). Trimming took 3 bases from V and 8 from J; bases not matched to a gene: 7.